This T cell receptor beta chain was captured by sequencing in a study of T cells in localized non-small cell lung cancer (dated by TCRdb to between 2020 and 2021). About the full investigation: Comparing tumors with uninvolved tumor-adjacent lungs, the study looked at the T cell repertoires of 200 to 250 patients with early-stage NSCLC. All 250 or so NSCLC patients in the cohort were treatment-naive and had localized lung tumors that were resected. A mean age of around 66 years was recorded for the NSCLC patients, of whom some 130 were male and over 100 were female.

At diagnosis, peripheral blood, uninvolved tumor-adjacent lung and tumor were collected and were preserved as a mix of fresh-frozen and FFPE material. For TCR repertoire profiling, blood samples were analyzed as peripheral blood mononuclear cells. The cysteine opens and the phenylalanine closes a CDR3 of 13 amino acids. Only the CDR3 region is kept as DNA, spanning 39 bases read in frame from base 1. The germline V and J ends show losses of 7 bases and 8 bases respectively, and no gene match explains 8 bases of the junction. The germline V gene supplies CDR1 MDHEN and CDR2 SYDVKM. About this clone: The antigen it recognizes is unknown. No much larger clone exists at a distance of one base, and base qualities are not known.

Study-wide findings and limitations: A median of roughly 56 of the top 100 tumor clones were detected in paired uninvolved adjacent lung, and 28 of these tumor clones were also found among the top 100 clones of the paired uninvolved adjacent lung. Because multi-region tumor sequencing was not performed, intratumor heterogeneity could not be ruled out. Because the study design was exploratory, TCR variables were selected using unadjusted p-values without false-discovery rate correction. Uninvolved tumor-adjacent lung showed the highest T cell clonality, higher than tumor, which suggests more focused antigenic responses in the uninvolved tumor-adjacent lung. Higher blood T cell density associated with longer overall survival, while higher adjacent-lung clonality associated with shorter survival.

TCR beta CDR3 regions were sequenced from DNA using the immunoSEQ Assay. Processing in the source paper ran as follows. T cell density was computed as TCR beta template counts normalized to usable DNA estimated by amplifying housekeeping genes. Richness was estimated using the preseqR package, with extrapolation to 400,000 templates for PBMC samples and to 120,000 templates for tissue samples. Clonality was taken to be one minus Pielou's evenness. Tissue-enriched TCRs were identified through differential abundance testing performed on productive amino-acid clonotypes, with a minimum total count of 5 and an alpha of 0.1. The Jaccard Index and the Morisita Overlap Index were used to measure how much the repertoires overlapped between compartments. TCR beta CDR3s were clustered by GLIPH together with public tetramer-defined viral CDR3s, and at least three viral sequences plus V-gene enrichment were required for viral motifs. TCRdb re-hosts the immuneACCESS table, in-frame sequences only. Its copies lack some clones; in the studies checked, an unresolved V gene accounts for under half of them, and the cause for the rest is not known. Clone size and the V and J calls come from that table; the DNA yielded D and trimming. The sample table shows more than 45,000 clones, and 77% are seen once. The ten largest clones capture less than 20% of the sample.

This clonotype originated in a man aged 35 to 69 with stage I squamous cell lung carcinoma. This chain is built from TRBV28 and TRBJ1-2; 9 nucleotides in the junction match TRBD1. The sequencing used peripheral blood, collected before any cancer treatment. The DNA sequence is TGTGCCAGCAAAATACAGGGGGCGGCGGGCTACACCTTC. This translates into CASKIQGAAGYTF.